A single sample is the source of the 10 T cell receptor beta chains below, sequenced in a study of T cell responses to AZD1222 COVID-19 vaccine. Data came from immunoSEQ multiplex PCR; TCRdb stores just in-frame clones and leaves some out. In the table there are 130,000 to 150,000 clones, more than 70% of which are singletons. This specimen was peripheral blood, taken on day 0 of AZD1222 vaccination. All receptors derive from an adult in good health.

V is TRBV25-1 and J is TRBJ1-1, with unresolved D. The CDR3 totals 14 residues. The germline V gene has CDR1 MGHDK and CDR2 SYGVNS. Trimming shortened V by 1 base and J by 4 bases, and 10 bases separated the two germline ends. The CDR3 loop is CASSESGRGTEAFF. For the CDR3, the DNA is TGTGCCAGCAGTGAATCGGGCCGGGGCACTGAAGCTTTCTTT.

This chain uses TRBV13 with TRBJ1-1, with D possibly being TRBD1 (5 bases). Trimming removed 7 bases from V and 10 bases from J, with 16 bases in between. The CDR3 has 12 amino acids. Germline CDR1 PRHDT, CDR2 FYEKMQ (reference sequence). The CDR3 region has the DNA TGTGCCAGCACCCAAGTCGTAAGGGGAGCTTTCTTT. This codes for CASTQVVRGAFF.

V is TRBV2 and J is TRBJ1-4; a possible D gene is TRBD1 (5 bases). V was trimmed by 6 bases and J by 5 bases, leaving 13 bases between them. The CDR3 sequence is 14 residues long. Germline CDR1 SNHLY, CDR2 FYNNEI. The CDR3 DNA is TGTGCCAGCAGGACCCAGGGCCACAATGAAAAACTGTTTTTT. It encodes CASRTQGHNEKLFF.

This chain links TRBV6-6 with TRBJ1-4, with 7 bases aligning to TRBD1. Trimming cost V 6 bases and J 8 bases; bases outside gene matches: 9. The CDR3 runs 14 residues. Germline CDR1 and CDR2: MNHNY and SVGAGI (reference sequence). CDR3 DNA: TGTGCCAGCAGGGATACAGGGGCAGGAGAAAAACTGTTTTTT. Amino acids: CASRDTGAGEKLFF.

This chain's CDR3 is CASSLEDRTYEQYF. CDR3 DNA sequence: TGTGCCAGCAGCTTGGAGGACAGAACCTACGAGCAGTACTTC. The rearrangement links TRBV7-2 to TRBJ2-7; the D gene is possibly TRBD1 (6 bases). CDR1 is SGHTA, CDR2 FQGNSA, per germline. V was clipped by 3 bases and J by 2 bases, with 11 bases between them. This CDR3 contains 14 residues.

This clone showed up just once. The chain has TRBV5-1 and TRBJ2-5; possible D gene TRBD1, 6 bases. Trimming took off 0 bases at V and 3 bases at J, with 9 bases between the two ends. The CDR3 sequence is 14 residues long. Germline values: CDR1 SGHRS, CDR2 YFSETQ. In nucleotides, the CDR3 is TGCGCCAGCAGCTTGGGGACAGCGGAAGAGACCCAGTACTTC. Translated, it gives CASSLGTAEETQYF. The variable domain in full, completed from reference TRBV5-1 and TRBJ2-5, reads KAGVTQTPRYLIKTRGQQVTLSCSPISGHRSVSWYQQTPGQGLQFLFEYFSETQRNKGNFPGRFSGRQFSNSRSEMNVSTLELGDSALYLCASSLGTAEETQYFGPGTRLLVL.

The rearrangement uses TRBV11-2 and TRBJ1-2; 7 nucleotides line up with TRBD1. Germline trimming cut 1 base from V and 6 bases from J; bases unmatched to any gene: 2. The CDR3 consists of 13 residues. Germline V gene data show CDR1 as SGHAT and CDR2 as FQNNGV. CDR3 in amino acids: CASSLGQGDGYTF. The CDR3, as DNA: TGTGCCAGCAGCTTAGGTCAGGGGGATGGCTACACCTTC.

This rearrangement joins TRBV21-1 to TRBJ1-1; TRBD1 reflects the table's D call only, with no check against the DNA. TRBV21-1 is flagged as a pseudogene. The length of the CDR3 is 15 residues. DNA for the CDR3: TGTGCCAGCAGCAAAGGACAGGGGAAGGAAACTGAAGCTTTCTTT. Its protein is CASSKGQGKETEAFF.

This clone has more than one count but fewer than ten. V and J are TRBV7-9 and TRBJ1-5, with no clear D. Germline-derived CDR1 and CDR2 are SEHNR and FQNEAQ (reference sequence). This CDR3 comprises 13 residues. The V gene lost 3 bases and the J gene lost 10 bases, with 13 bases spanning the gap. The CDR3 spells CASSLDGVHPQHF. The CDR3 DNA reads TGTGCCAGCAGCTTGGACGGAGTACATCCCCAGCATTTT.

This clone occurred many times. The chain recombines TRBV2 with TRBJ1-5, with D possibly being TRBD1 (6 bases). Deletions cut 5 bases from V and 3 bases from J, with 17 bases between. The CDR3 is 16 amino acids. CDR1 is SNHLY, CDR2 FYNNEI, per germline. The CDR3 protein is CASSTGAGANNQPQHF. CDR3 nucleotide sequence: TGTGCCAGCAGTACTGGAGCAGGGGCCAACAATCAGCCCCAGCATTTT.